Listed below are T cell receptor beta chains from one sample, sequenced in a study of glioma-infiltrating T cells. TCRdb used MiXCR to reprocess the multiplex PCR reads, holding one entry per CDR3 protein. The table shows around 190,000 distinct CDR3 sequences, with around 40% occurring only once. Specimen: glioma tissue, nonneoplastic brain tissue, or PBMCs (not recorded which). Receptors were obtained from a human donor with low-grade glioma or glioblastoma, undergoing nonglioma brain surgery, or in good health (not recorded which). Each CDR3 is given with its conserved first and last residue. The order of the fields is J gene, D gene, V gene, clone size, CDR3 DNA, CDR3 protein. D genes are given only for firm matches. Clone size is given for some rows only: seen once, a few or many times, or a class if the clone is expanded.

>TRBJ1-1|-|TRBV28|many
TGTGCCAGCAGCCCCCTCACGACAGGCACTGAAGCTTTCTTT
CASSPLTTGTEAFF
>TRBJ1-1|-|TRBV29-1|-
TGCAGCGTTGAAGAGGGGCAGAACACTGAAGCTTTCTTT
CSVEEGQNTEAFF
>TRBJ1-5|-|TRBV19|-
TGTGCCAGTAGCCATAAAAGAAGCAATCAGCCCCAGCATTTT
CASSHKRSNQPQHF
>TRBJ2-1|TRBD2|TRBV2|few
TGTGCCAGCAGTGCGACCGGGACTAGCGTGTACAATGAGCAGTTCTTC
CASSATGTSVYNEQFF
>TRBJ2-3|-|TRBV3-1|few
TGTGCCAGCAGCCCTACAGGGTTAGATACGCAGTATTTT
CASSPTGLDTQYF
>TRBJ2-7|-|TRBV10-3|-
TGTGCCATCAGTGATAAGCACGGGTCCGAGCAGTACTTC
CAISDKHGSEQYF
>TRBJ2-1|TRBD2|TRBV19|-
TGTGCCAGTACTCCTACTAGCGGGAGTCTGAGTGAGCAGTTCTTC
CASTPTSGSLSEQFF
>TRBJ1-2|-|TRBV2|once
TGTGCCAGCAGCTTAACACCAAACTATGGCTACACCTTC
CASSLTPNYGYTF
>TRBJ1-6|-|TRBV27|-
TGTGCCAGCGGTTTCTTTGGGTATTCACCCCTCCACTTT
CASGFFGYSPLHF
>TRBJ1-1|-|TRBV2|many
TGTGCCAGCAGTGAAAGGGCGGTCACTGAAGCTTTCTTT
CASSERAVTEAFF
>TRBJ1-1|-|TRBV29-1|few
TGCAGCGTTGTGGGTTGGGGTACGAACACTGAAGCTTTCTTT
CSVVGWGTNTEAFF
>TRBJ1-3|-|TRBV11-1|-
TGTGCCAGCATCGACAAAGAGCTACAGGGACCGGGAAACACCATATATTTT
CASIDKELQGPGNTIYF
>TRBJ2-3|-|TRBV9|-
TGTGCCAGCAGCGTAACTGGCGAAGATACGCAGTATTTT
CASSVTGEDTQYF
>TRBJ2-7|TRBD1|TRBV20-1|few
TGCAGTGCTAAAAGACAGGGGACCAGGGACGAGCAGTACTTC
CSAKRQGTRDEQYF
>TRBJ1-2|-|TRBV6-4|-
TGTGCCAGCAGTGACGCTCCTTCGACAGGCCCATATGGCTACACCTTC
CASSDAPSTGPYGYTF
>TRBJ2-7|-|TRBV7-9|many
TGTGCCAGCAGCGTTGACCCCTACGAGCAGTACTTC
CASSVDPYEQYF
>TRBJ1-6|-|TRBV27|many
TGTGCCAGCAGTTTCTATGGCGGTGAATACGGAAATTCACCCCTCCACTTT
CASSFYGGEYGNSPLHF
>TRBJ2-1|TRBD2|TRBV28|few
TGTGCCAGCAGCCCCGGGACTAGCGGGCCTTACAATGAGCAGTTCTTC
CASSPGTSGPYNEQFF
>TRBJ1-6|TRBD1|TRBV10-3|many
TGTGCCACCAGGGACAGTAATTCACCCCTCCACTTT
CATRDSNSPLHF
>TRBJ2-7|-|TRBV4-1|few
TGCGCCAGCAGCTTGGACACGTACGAGCAGTACTTC
CASSLDTYEQYF
>TRBJ2-7|TRBD2|TRBV28|few
TGTGCCAGCAGTTTACGGGGGGGGGGCTACGAGCAGTACTTC
CASSLRGGGYEQYF
>TRBJ2-3|-|TRBV2|many
TGTGCCAGCAGTGATCGAACACTCCGCACAGATACGCAGTATTTT
CASSDRTLRTDTQYF
>TRBJ1-5|-|TRBV7-8|many
TGTGCCAGCAGCTTAGACCCGACGGCTCAGCCCCAGCATTTT
CASSLDPTAQPQHF
>TRBJ2-5|TRBD2|TRBV3-1|few
TGTGCCAGCAGCCGCAGCGGGAGAGAGACCCAGTACTTC
CASSRSGRETQYF
>TRBJ2-7|TRBD1|TRBV3-1|-
TGTGCCAGCAGCCAAGAGGTCCGGACAGGCTCCTACGAGCAGTACTTC
CASSQEVRTGSYEQYF
>TRBJ1-6|-|TRBV29-1|few
TGCAGCGTTAGGGAGACAACTAATTCACCCCTCCACTTT
CSVRETTNSPLHF
>TRBJ2-7|-|TRBV2|-
TGTGCCAGCAAGATCCGGGCCCTATACGAGCAGTACTTC
CASKIRALYEQYF
>TRBJ2-3|-|TRBV28|-
TGTGCCAGCAGTTTACGACCGACAGGTAGCACAGATAAGCAGTATTTT
CASSLRPTGSTDKQYF
>TRBJ1-2|-|TRBV4-1|-
TGCGCCAGCAGCCAGGAGCCGGCGGAGAGATATAGCTACACCTTC
CASSQEPAERYSYTF
>TRBJ2-1|-|TRBV19|-
TGTGCCAGTAGTATAGCGGGGGCACTTTACAATGAGCAGTTCTTC
CASSIAGALYNEQFF
>TRBJ1-3|-|TRBV4-3|once
TGCGCCAGCAGCCAAGTCCCGGGGAGGACTGTAAACACCATATATTTT
CASSQVPGRTVNTIYF
>TRBJ2-3|TRBD2|TRBV3-1|-
TGTGCCAGCAGCCAGGTGTTACTAGCGGGAGGCCTTAGCACAGATACGCAGTATTTT
CASSQVLLAGGLSTDTQYF
>TRBJ2-7|-|TRBV11-2|-
TGTGCCAGCAGCTTAGGGCGGGCCTGGGACTACGAGCAGTACTTC
CASSLGRAWDYEQYF
>TRBJ1-3|-|TRBV3-1|many
TGTGCCAGCAGCCACGCTACTCACACGGATCCCGTATTT
CASSHATHTDPVF
>TRBJ2-5|-|TRBV20-1|many
TGCAGTGCTAGAGTAACGGTGGGAGAGACCCAGTACTTC
CSARVTVGETQYF
>TRBJ2-1|-|TRBV28|many
TGTGCCAGCAGTTTACTGCCTTGGGAGCAGTTCTTC
CASSLLPWEQFF
>TRBJ1-1|-|TRBV9|-
TGTGCCAGCAGCGGGCGGATGAACACTGAAGATTTCTTT
CASSGRMNTEDFF
>TRBJ2-2|TRBD2|TRBV19|-
TGTGCCAGTAGTATCCGGGGCGGGAGGGCCACCGGGGAGCTGTTTTTT
CASSIRGGRATGELFF
>TRBJ2-7|-|TRBV20-1|many
TGCAGTGCCCCACAGGTCCGTTCTAATGGCGAGCAGTACTTC
CSAPQVRSNGEQYF
>TRBJ2-7|-|TRBV28|many
TGTGCCAGCACTTCACAGTCCCCAACCTACGAGCAGTACTTC
CASTSQSPTYEQYF
>TRBJ2-7|-|TRBV6-1|many
TGTGCCAGCGGGCAGAGCTCCTACGAGCAGTACTTC
CASGQSSYEQYF
>TRBJ2-1|TRBD1|TRBV20-1|-
TGCAGTGCTAAAACAGGGGGCTTCAATGGGCAGTTCTTC
CSAKTGGFNGQFF
>TRBJ2-2|-|TRBV28|many
TGTGCCAGCCAAGGTAAAGACAGGACGACCGGGGAGCTGTTTTTT
CASQGKDRTTGELFF
>TRBJ2-3|TRBD2|TRBV2|few
TGTGCCAGTTCTAGCGGATACACAGATACGCAGTATTTT
CASSSGYTDTQYF
>TRBJ2-7|-|TRBV7-9|-
TGTGCCAGCAGCTTAGGTGAGGGGCTCTTCTACGAGCAGTACTTC
CASSLGEGLFYEQYF
>TRBJ2-5|-|TRBV28|many
TGTGCCAGCAGTTCCACGAATTCCCAAGAGACCCAGTACTTC
CASSSTNSQETQYF